The T cell receptor (beta chain) described here comes from a study of vaccination and CD4 T cells after COVID-19 (dated by TCRdb to about 2022). In terms of the full investigation: Convalescent patients had a positive SARS-CoV-2 result on nasal swab PCR, and of these patients, several had mild disease and one had severe disease. In approximately ten COVID-19 convalescent patients and a handful of infection-naive healthy vaccine recipients, the spike-specific CD4+ TCR repertoire before mRNA vaccination was compared with the repertoire after mRNA vaccination. The time from the second vaccine dose to post-vaccine blood sampling had a median of roughly 70 days and ranged from roughly 13 to 241 days. Two doses of either the Pfizer-BioNTech BNT162b2 vaccine (n=8) or the Moderna mRNA-1273 vaccine (n=2) were administered to participants. Six males and four females were included in the convalescent cohort, with two Hispanic individuals, seven Caucasians, two Asians and one multiracial person represented. Post-COVID blood samples from convalescent patients were collected a median of roughly 100 days after diagnosis, with a range of roughly 35 to 170 days. As controls, cultures received a CEFX viral epitope pool (the positive control), an HIV-1 Nef peptide pool (the negative control), or no peptide at all. Culture stimuli were overlapping spike peptide pools from SARS-CoV-2 and from the common cold coronaviruses HCoV-NL63, HCoV-OC43 and HCoV-229E.

This clonotype was counted only a few times. Its binding antigen is unknown. Base qualities are not recorded, but no much larger clone differs from it by a single base. The library came from PCR. At the Johns Hopkins FTIC core, DNA from the cultured CD4+ T cells underwent TCR sequencing with the Oncomine TCR Beta short-read assay. The QIAamp micro DNA kit was used to extract genomic DNA from the cultured CD4+ T cells. Oncomine TCR Beta libraries made from cultured CD4+ T cells were pooled using unique dual indexes and sequenced on an Illumina iSeq 100. In the authors' own workflow: Non-productive sequences were removed, and CDR3s that did not start with C, did not end with F or W, or were shorter than 7 amino acids were discarded. The MANAFEST web application identified antigen-specific clonotypes by comparing peptide-stimulated wells against reference wells and other culture wells. Positive clones required FDR below 0.05, an odds ratio above 5, and productive frequency above 0.1% in at least two of three replicate wells. A clonotype counted as cross-reactive if it showed significant expansion both in the SARS-CoV-2 spike wells and in at least one common cold coronavirus spike condition. Using R version 3.6.1, CDR3 homology was evaluated through Levenshtein distances (stringdist) along with unrooted phylogenetic trees (ape). Starting from the raw public reads, TCRdb applied fastp trimming at Q25, assembled clones with MiXCR and retained in-frame beta chains. A single entry per CDR3 protein holds the most common genes and DNA from its merged rows. The V and J calls come from TCRdb's annotation, not from the publication. The sample table shows about 15,000 distinct CDR3 sequences, and approximately 29% are seen once. About a sixth of the sample is in the top ten clones.

The treatment or condition label corresponds to: roughly ten-day PBMC culture with coronavirus spike peptide pools or control peptides (ViraFEST assay). The ViraFEST assay, used in the study, expanded antigen-specific T cells with peptide pools and then identified the expanded clonotypes through TCR sequencing. The positive SARS-CoV-2 PCR tests of the convalescent patients were dated from March to December 2020, before the Alpha, Beta and Delta variants emerged in the United States. Each well held around 2 million PBMCs cultured in IMDM containing roughly 5% human AB serum and approximately 9.8 IU/ml IL-2, with 9 to 10 ug/ml peptide pools added. On days 3 and 7, half of the culture medium was replaced with fresh IL-2-containing medium. After around 10 days of culture, CD4+ T cells were isolated by negative selection using the EasySep CD4+ T cell isolation kit. Ficoll-Paque Plus gradient centrifugation was used to isolate PBMCs from whole blood, and the isolated PBMCs were then either used fresh or cryopreserved at -140C. In general, triplicate wells were set up for every culture condition.

Taken from cysteine to phenylalanine, the CDR3 has 13 residues. Only the CDR3 portion is preserved as DNA: 39 bases, with reading frame beginning at the first base. V loses 5 bases of germline sequence and J loses 4 bases, and the interval between the two ends is 8 bases. CDR1 and CDR2 were assigned from the germline V gene as KGHDR and SFDVKD. Overall study outcomes, separate from this receptor: Of the vaccine-specific clones found in convalescent patients, nearly all (304 of 307) were mono-reactive for SARS-CoV-2 spike instead of being cross-reactive with common cold coronaviruses. The study included relatively few convalescent patients and did not analyze early timepoints after natural infection. In convalescent patients, a median 86.3% of post-vaccine SARS-CoV-2-reactive clones were detected only after vaccination, and vaccine-specific priming was suggested by this finding. The median number of SARS-CoV-2-reactive clonotypes rose from 21 after infection to some 40 after vaccination, but the change was not significant.

The clonotype originates from a human donor with COVID-19. Sequencing input: cultured CD4+ T cells from blood. The chain joins TRBV24-1 to TRBJ1-5; matching of 5 bases hints at TRBD1 as the D gene. The CDR3 in this case is CATSGGENQPQHF. The DNA sequence follows: TGTGCCACCAGTGGGGGGGAGAATCAGCCCCAGCATTTT.